This entry is about one T cell receptor beta chain. This sample was included in a study of CD8 T cells in Susac syndrome. This CDR3 is built from 13 residues. CDR1 and CDR2 from the germline V gene are MNHEY and SVGEGT. Trimming stripped 6 bases from V and 8 bases from J, with 16 bases between. After extraction with the RNeasy kit, roughly 0.5 to 1 ug of the RNA was reverse transcribed using random hexamers. TCRdb re-derived calls from the immunoSEQ multiplex PCR reads in MiXCR, one entry per CDR3 protein. In the table there are more than 200,000 distinct CDR3 sequences, 85% to 95% of which are singletons.

The TCR was taken from a human donor with Susac syndrome. Sequenced sample: CD4+ T cells from PBMCs. V and J are TRBV6-2 or TRBV6-3 and TRBJ1-2; D is possibly TRBD1 (5 bases). The CDR3 DNA reads as TGTGCCAGCAGCCCCGGGGCGCCGAGGGGCTACACCTTC. This gives the protein CASSPGAPRGYTF.